Below, 16 T cell receptor beta chains from the same sample are listed, as sequenced in a study of identifying expanded T cells in peripheral blood. Using immunoSEQ multiplex PCR, the repertoire was profiled, and TCRdb retains in-frame clones only, with some absent. Of over 85,000 clones listed, approximately 88% were seen once; the top ten hold 14%. The sequencing input was blood. Receptors were obtained from a person aged 18-69 years in good health.

In its sample, this clone was seen a few times. The rearrangement joins TRBV7-6 to TRBJ2-2, with D hard to call. CDR3 size: 15 residues. V was cut by 1 base and J by 4 bases, with 10 bases left in between. In germline, CDR1 is SGHVS, CDR2 FNYEAQ. The DNA for the CDR3 is TGTGCCAGCAGCTTAGGCTGGGATAGCACCGGGGAGCTGTTTTTT. This sequence encodes CASSLGWDSTGELFF.

V and J are TRBV30 and TRBJ1-6; D is unresolved. Trimming took off 4 bases at V and 10 bases at J, with 11 bases between the two ends. The CDR3 consists of 12 residues. Germline V gene lookup returns CDR1 GTSNPN and CDR2 SVGIG (reference sequence). Here the CDR3 reads CAWTRGGSPLHF. In DNA, the CDR3 is TGTGCCTGGACGCGGGGAGGATCACCCCTCCACTTT.

The CDR3 bases are TGTGCCAGTAGTAGGGGACTAGCGGGAAACTACGAGCAGTACTTC. As protein: CASSRGLAGNYEQYF. The rearrangement uses TRBV19 and TRBJ2-7, with TRBD2 identical over 13 bases. V was pared by 4 bases and J by 3 bases, with 3 bases of the junction left unmatched. The CDR3 extends over 15 amino acids. Germline V CDR1 and CDR2: LNHDA, SQIVND (reference sequence).

The V call is TRBV6-5, the J call TRBJ2-5; 8 bases are shared with TRBD2. The CDR3 consists of 15 residues. The germline V gene has CDR1 MNHEY and CDR2 SVGAGI. V lost 6 bases and J lost 5; bases outside the gene matches: 11. CDR3 protein: CASSDAAGGGETQYF. The CDR3, as DNA: TGTGCCAGCAGCGACGCTGCGGGAGGAGGGGAGACCCAGTACTTC.

The V and J genes are TRBV19 and TRBJ2-7; D is possibly TRBD1 or TRBD2 (6 bases each). Looked up from germline, CDR1 is LNHDA and CDR2 is SQIVND (reference sequence). The CDR3 sequence is 12 residues long. V gave up 10 bases and J gave up 3 bases, with 13 bases separating them. This CDR3 is CATQGGYYEQYF. In DNA form, the CDR3 reads TGTGCCACACAGGGAGGATACTACGAGCAGTACTTC. The full variable domain, its missing parts supplied by reference TRBV19 and TRBJ2-7, is DGGITQSPKYLFRKEGQNVTLSCEQNLNHDAMYWYRQDPGQGLRLIYYSQIVNDFQKGDIAEGYSVSREKKESFPLTVTSAQKNPTAFYLCATQGGYYEQYFGPGTRLTVT.

The J gene is TRBJ1-2, the V gene TRBV5-5, with unresolved D. Germline V CDR1 and CDR2: SGHKS, YYEKEE (reference sequence). The CDR3 extends over 14 amino acids. Trimming took off 0 bases at V and 4 bases at J, with 10 bases between the two ends. The CDR3 spells CASSLGLGFYGYTF. DNA for the CDR3: TGTGCCAGCAGCTTGGGGCTTGGGTTCTATGGCTACACCTTC.

This chain joins TRBV6-5 and TRBJ1-2; no definite D call. From germline, CDR1 is MNHEY and CDR2 SVGAGI. V lost 6 bases, J lost 2 bases, and 13 bases lay in between. The CDR3 contains 14 residues. In DNA, the CDR3 is TGTGCCAGCAGGTTGGCCGGGCACAACTATGGCTACACCTTC. This gives the protein CASRLAGHNYGYTF.

This chain links TRBV7-2 with TRBJ1-3; no clear D gene. This CDR3 has 14 residues. CDR1 is SGHTA and CDR2 is FQGNSA in the germline V gene. Deletions cut 5 bases from V and 0 bases from J, with 8 bases between. CDR3 sequence: CASSAAFSGNTIYF. CDR3 in DNA: TGTGCCAGCAGCGCGGCCTTCTCTGGAAACACCATATATTTT.

V and J are TRBV7-2 and TRBJ2-6, with D perhaps matching TRBD2 (6 bases). CDR3 size: 17 residues. Germline V gene sequence: CDR1 SGHTA, CDR2 FQGNSA. The V and J ends lost 5 bases and 0 bases respectively, with 14 bases between them. The CDR3 sequence is CASSRAGSSSGANVLTF. As DNA, the CDR3 is TGTGCCAGCAGCCGAGCGGGTTCCAGCTCTGGGGCCAACGTCCTGACTTTC.

The V gene is TRBV28, the J gene TRBJ1-5, with 11 bases aligning to TRBD1. This CDR3 region has 15 residues. The V segment lost 6 bases and the J segment 7 bases; nucleotides outside the gene matches: 8. Germline loops: CDR1 MDHEN, CDR2 SYDVKM. Here the CDR3 reads CASSTGQGAVQPQHF. Here the CDR3 DNA reads TGTGCCAGCAGCACAGGACAGGGGGCCGTCCAGCCCCAGCATTTT.

The chain couples TRBV5-6 to TRBJ2-6, with D uncertain. Germline V gene sequence: CDR1 SGHDT, CDR2 YYEEEE. Trimming stripped 2 bases from V and 3 bases from J, with 12 bases between. CDR3 length equals 16 residues. The CDR3 loop reads CASSLGRADGANVLTF. The CDR3 bases are TGTGCCAGCAGCTTAGGACGAGCCGATGGGGCCAACGTCCTGACTTTC.

V is TRBV7-6 and J is TRBJ1-5, with 8 nucleotides matching TRBD1. Trimming at V came to 5 bases and at J to 3 bases, leaving 12 bases not matched to a gene. Germline CDR1 SGHVS, CDR2 FNYEAQ. There are 17 residues in the CDR3. The CDR3 DNA reads as TGTGCCAGCAGCCCTGGGGCAGGGGGCTTGAACAATCAGCCCCAGCATTTT. Amino acid sequence: CASSPGAGGLNNQPQHF.

V usage is TRBV4-2 and J usage is TRBJ2-2; 12 nucleotides align to TRBD1. Germline loops: CDR1 LGHNA, CDR2 YNFKEQ. Trimming took 5 bases from V and 4 from J; bases not matched to a gene: 5. The CDR3 totals 16 residues. In DNA, the CDR3 is TGTGCCAGCAGCATACCGGGACAGGGGGCCACCGGGGAGCTGTTTTTT. This gives the protein CASSIPGQGATGELFF.

V gene TRBV10-3 combines with J gene TRBJ1-4; D is possibly TRBD1 (5 bases). V was shortened by 10 bases and J by 8 bases, with 17 bases between the two germline ends. The CDR3 covers 13 residues. The germline CDR1 and CDR2 sequences are ENHRY and SYGVKD. CDR3 nucleotide sequence: TGTGCCACCGGGAGTCAGGGAGGGGAAAAACTGTTTTTT. This encodes CATGSQGGEKLFF.

The rearrangement joins TRBV2 to TRBJ2-7; 8 positions match TRBD1. The CDR3 loop spans 13 amino acids. Trimming at V came to 7 bases and at J to 5 bases, leaving 7 bases not matched to a gene. Germline V gene lookup returns CDR1 SNHLY and CDR2 FYNNEI. CDR3 bases: TGTGCCAGCAAACAGGGGGTGAGGAACGAGCAGTACTTC. It is translated as CASKQGVRNEQYF. Looking up the rest from reference TRBV2 and TRBJ2-7 gives the full variable domain: EPEVTQTPSHQVTQMGQEVILRCVPISNHLYFYWYRQILGQKVEFLVSFYNNEISEKSEIFDDQFSVERPDGSNFTLKIRSTKLEDSAMYFCASKQGVRNEQYFGPGTRLTVT.

This chain links TRBV7-7 with TRBJ2-5; perhaps TRBD1 as D (5 bases). The CDR3 covers 14 residues. Trimming removed 4 bases from V and 2 bases from J, with 11 bases in between. Per the germline V gene, CDR1 is SSHAT and CDR2 is FNYEAQ (reference sequence). CDR3 region: CASSSQGLQETQYF. The CDR3, as DNA: TGTGCCAGCAGCTCTCAGGGATTACAAGAGACCCAGTACTTC.